Below are 11 T cell receptor beta chains sequenced from a single sample in a study of OX40 agonist ivuxolimab in advanced cancers. Measured with immunoSEQ multiplex PCR; TCRdb has only the in-frame clones, and not every one. Of more than 75,000 clones listed, around 83% are singletons. The source material was CD4+ or CD8+ T cells sorted from blood, sampled in a trial of the OX40 agonist ivuxolimab. These receptors were obtained from an adult with an advanced solid tumor such as melanoma, head and neck, liver or kidney cancer.

Comment on this clone: In the same sample, other DNA sequences code for this CDR3. This chain links TRBV7-2 with TRBJ2-7; 11 bases line up with TRBD2. Losses at the gene ends were 1 base for V and 4 bases for J; bases not matched to a gene: 3. The CDR3 totals 15 residues. From germline, CDR1 is SGHTA and CDR2 FQGNSA. CDR3 DNA: TGTGCCAGCAGCTTAGAGGGACTAGCGGTTTACGAGCAGTACTTC. Amino acid sequence: CASSLEGLAVYEQYF.

This clone has only one observation. The chain couples TRBV6-5 to TRBJ1-6, with D uncertain. The CDR3 sequence is 14 residues long. The V end lost 3 bases, the J end lost 9 bases, and 12 bases lay between the germline ends. Germline V gene data show CDR1 as MNHEY and CDR2 as SVGAGI. In DNA form, the CDR3 reads TGTGCCAGCAGTTATTGGCCCCCGGGTTCACCCCTCCACTTT. Translating gives CASSYWPPGSPLHF.

The chain couples TRBV7-9 to TRBJ2-1, with TRBD2 as a possible D gene (6 bases). The CDR3 is 18 residues long. The V end was cut by 4 bases, the J end by 3 bases, with 22 bases between. Germline assignment: CDR1 SEHNR and CDR2 FQNEAQ (reference sequence). The CDR3 DNA reads as TGTGCCAGCAGCTCGGGGAGGTCAATAGCGCCGGACTACAATGAGCAGTTCTTC. It specifies CASSSGRSIAPDYNEQFF.

Notes on this clone: One end of the junction varies from germline; a read error may be responsible. J is TRBJ2-3 and V is TRBV19; 10 bases agree with TRBD1. CDR1 is LNHDA, CDR2 SQIVND, per germline (reference sequence). CDR3 size: 14 residues. The CDR3 loop reads CASRIGQGADTQYF. CDR3 in DNA: TGTGCCAGTAGGATAGGACAGGGGGCAGATACGCAGTATTTT.

This clone appeared once. This rearrangement joins TRBV5-1 to TRBJ2-3; D ambiguous. CDR1 is SGHRS, CDR2 YFSETQ, per germline. The CDR3 has 12 amino acids. The V end was cut by 4 bases, the J end by 0 bases, with 3 bases between. The CDR3 bases are TGCGCCAGCAGCCCGAGCACAGATACGCAGTATTTT. Protein sequence: CASSPSTDTQYF.

The chain recombines TRBV14 with TRBJ1-6; D is unresolved. The V end was cut by 1 base, the J end by 4 bases, with 17 bases between. The germline CDR1 and CDR2 sequences are SGHDN and FVKESK. The CDR3 loop spans 18 amino acids. In DNA form, the CDR3 reads TGTGCCAGCAGCCAAGTGTCCCGCGGGAGGACTTATAATTCACCCCTCCACTTT. It yields the protein CASSQVSRGRTYNSPLHF.

Note on this clone: An end of the junction differs from the germline gene, which may be a read error. The rearrangement links TRBV2 to TRBJ1-1, with D possibly matching TRBD1 (5 bases). This CDR3 is built from 16 residues. CDR1 SNHLY and CDR2 FYNNEI come from the germline V gene. In nucleotides, the CDR3 is TGTGCCAGCAGTGAATCATTGGGACTTATGAACAGTGAAGCTTTCTTT. It is translated as CASSESLGLMNSEAFF. The variable domain in full, with the rest retrieved from reference TRBV2 and TRBJ1-1, is EPEVTQTPSHQVTQMGQEVILRCVPISNHLYFYWYRQILGQKVEFLVSFYNNEISEKSEIFDDQFSVERPDGSNFTLKIRSTKLEDSAMYFCASSESLGLMNSEAFFGQGTRLTVV.

V usage is TRBV19 and J usage is TRBJ2-7; D is unclear. The CDR3 spans 12 residues. V lost 5 bases and J 3 bases, leaving 8 bases between the germline ends. Germline CDR1 is LNHDA and CDR2 is SQIVND (reference sequence). The CDR3: CASSSLDYEQYF. Written as DNA, the CDR3 is TGTGCCAGTAGTTCGCTAGACTACGAGCAGTACTTC. The whole variable domain, filled in from reference TRBV19 and TRBJ2-7, reads DGGITQSPKYLFRKEGQNVTLSCEQNLNHDAMYWYRQDPGQGLRLIYYSQIVNDFQKGDIAEGYSVSREKKESFPLTVTSAQKNPTAFYLCASSSLDYEQYFGPGTRLTVT.

The sample holds a few counts of this clone. This rearrangement joins TRBV29-1 to TRBJ2-5, with D maybe TRBD2 (5 bases). The germline V and J ends were trimmed by 8 bases and 5 bases, with 6 bases remaining between them. This CDR3 is 9 amino acids long. Germline lookup yields CDR1 SQVTM and CDR2 ANQGSEA. The CDR3 spells CSPGETQYF. The CDR3 region has the DNA TGCAGCCCGGGGGAGACCCAGTACTTC.

The V gene is TRBV18, the J gene TRBJ1-1; D perhaps matches TRBD1 (6 bases). The V end was cut by 0 bases, the J end by 0 bases, with 8 bases between. Germline lookup yields CDR1 KGHSH and CDR2 LQKENI. This CDR3 contains 15 residues. CDR3 in DNA: TGTGCCAGCTCACCACCGAGGACAGTGAACACTGAAGCTTTCTTT. The encoded protein is CASSPPRTVNTEAFF.

V is TRBV5-1 and J is TRBJ2-5; 9 nucleotides line up with TRBD1. CDR1 is SGHRS, CDR2 YFSETQ, per germline. The V gene end was trimmed by 4 bases and the J gene end by 5 bases; junction bases not matched to a gene: 9. The CDR3 contains 15 residues. The CDR3 nucleotides read TGCGCCAGCAGCAGACCAGAGACAGGGGGGGAGACCCAGTACTTC. Translated: CASSRPETGGETQYF.